One sample yielded the 31 T cell receptor beta chains listed below, sequenced in a study of cytomegalovirus exposure and HLA in healthy donors (dated by TCRdb to 2015 to 2018). Libraries were prepared through the immunoSEQ multiplex PCR assay. The multiplex PCR relied on a mix of 60 forward primers for TCR Vbeta segments and 13 reverse primers for TCR Jbeta segments. This is the immuneACCESS table as TCRdb keeps it, with only in-frame sequences that have V and J called. A part of the clones is gone; compared with another copy, unresolved V genes explain less than half, and the rest is unexplained. The sample table shows about 140,000 clones, and 73% are seen once. The ten largest clones take up around an eighth of the sample. The sample consisted of PBMCs. All receptors come from a human donor in good health.

This clone was seen a few times. This chain joins TRBV19 and TRBJ2-3; 9 bases agree with TRBD2. V lost 6 bases to trimming and J lost 8 bases; unmatched junction nucleotides: 6. This CDR3 contains 13 residues. Per germline, CDR1 LNHDA and CDR2 SQIVND (reference sequence). The CDR3 is CASRRTSAATQYF. CDR3 in DNA: TGTGCCAGTAGAAGGACTAGCGCAGCTACGCAGTATTTT.

A few counts support this clone. The chain joins TRBV28 to TRBJ2-7; 14 bases line up with TRBD2. Germline V gene lookup returns CDR1 MDHEN and CDR2 SYDVKM. V lost 5 bases to trimming and J lost 3 bases; unmatched junction nucleotides: 9. The CDR3 covers 17 residues. The CDR3 is CASSPQTSGGVHYEQYF. The CDR3, as DNA: TGTGCCAGCAGTCCCCAGACTAGCGGGGGGGTTCACTACGAGCAGTACTTC. Full variable domain (rest looked up from reference TRBV28 and TRBJ2-7): DVKVTQSSRYLVKRTGEKVFLECVQDMDHENMFWYRQDPGLGLRLIYFSYDVKMKEKGDIPEGYSVSREKKERFSLILESASTNQTSMYLCASSPQTSGGVHYEQYFGPGTRLTVT.

The chain joins TRBV5-4 to TRBJ2-2, with D possibly TRBD2 on 5 matching bases. Trimming took off 5 bases at V and 1 base at J, with 9 bases between the two ends. The CDR3 is 14 amino acids. CDR1 is SGHNT, CDR2 YYREEE, per germline (reference sequence). The CDR3 sequence is CASSFSENTGELFF. The CDR3 bases are TGTGCCAGCAGTTTTAGCGAGAACACCGGGGAGCTGTTTTTT.

The CDR3 nucleotides are TGTGCCAGCTCACCTGGGACAACCAAAAACATTCAGTACTTC. Translated: CASSPGTTKNIQYF. The rearrangement joins TRBV18 to TRBJ2-4; D perhaps matches TRBD1 (6 bases). V shed 3 bases and J shed 2 bases, with 8 bases lying between them. The CDR3 is 14 amino acids. CDR1 KGHSH and CDR2 LQKENI come from the germline V gene.

This clone was found once. CDR3 DNA: TGTGCCAGCAGCTTAGCGGCCAGGACCTACGAGCAGTACTTC. Protein product: CASSLAARTYEQYF. The chain couples TRBV11-2 to TRBJ2-7; D ambiguous. V was pared by 1 base and J by 2 bases, with 9 bases between. The CDR3 loop spans 14 amino acids. CDR1 is SGHAT and CDR2 is FQNNGV in the germline V gene.

The chain carries TRBV4-1 and TRBJ2-7, with D tentatively TRBD1 (6 bases). V lost 3 bases and J lost 4, with 16 bases in between. The CDR3 loop spans 15 amino acids. Germline V gene lookup returns CDR1 MGHRA and CDR2 YSYEKL. CDR3 nucleotides: TGCGCCAGCAGCCAGGGACAAACCCTAGGATACGAGCAGTACTTC. Amino acids: CASSQGQTLGYEQYF.

J is TRBJ1-2 and V is TRBV9; TRBD1 is a possible D gene (5 bases). Germline V gene data show CDR1 as SGDLS and CDR2 as YYNGEE. V dropped 5 bases and J dropped 7 bases, with 6 bases sitting between them. The CDR3 extends over 10 amino acids. CDR3 nucleotides: TGTGCCAGCAGAGGGGTTGGCTACACCTTC. Translating gives CASRGVGYTF.

The gene calls are TRBV7-3 and TRBJ2-1; 11 nucleotides line up with TRBD2. Germline trimming cut 5 bases from V and 4 bases from J; bases unmatched to any gene: 10. CDR3 length: 17 amino acids. Germline V gives CDR1 SGHTA, CDR2 FQGTGA. The DNA of the CDR3 is TGTGCCAGCAGCCTGAGATTAGCGGGAGGGAATTACAATGAGCAGTTCTTC. This sequence encodes CASSLRLAGGNYNEQFF.

This chain connects TRBV28 to TRBJ2-5; weak D call: TRBD1 (5 bases). The CDR3 totals 18 residues. Trimming took off 2 bases at V and 4 bases at J, with 23 bases between the two ends. Germline assignment: CDR1 MDHEN and CDR2 SYDVKM. The CDR3 DNA follows: TGTGCCAGCAGTTTAGAATTTGAAACTCGCATTAGGGGAGAGACCCAGTACTTC. This encodes CASSLEFETRIRGETQYF.

This sequence joins TRBV10-3 and TRBJ2-7; maybe TRBD1 (7 bases). Per germline, CDR1 ENHRY and CDR2 SYGVKD. Trimming pared 8 bases from V and 6 bases from J, leaving 20 bases between. The CDR3 is made up of 14 amino acids. Here the CDR3 reads CAIGLRRDSSEQYF. The CDR3 DNA reads TGTGCCATCGGTCTTAGGCGGGACAGTTCCGAGCAGTACTTC.

This clone was detected once. The chain recombines TRBV7-8 with TRBJ1-2; 8 bases fit TRBD1. Germline loops: CDR1 SGHVS, CDR2 FQNEAQ. The CDR3 covers 15 residues. Unmatched junction bases numbered 7, after V lost 3 bases and J lost 4 bases. The chain's CDR3 is CASSFGTGASYGYTF. The CDR3 nucleotides read TGTGCCAGCAGCTTTGGGACAGGAGCGAGCTATGGCTACACCTTC.

This chain joins TRBV29-1 and TRBJ2-3, with unresolved D. The germline V gene has CDR1 SQVTM and CDR2 ANQGSEA. V was clipped by 4 bases and J by 2 bases, with 10 bases between them. The CDR3 loop spans 13 amino acids. This chain's CDR3 is CSVGGTYTDTQYF. The CDR3 DNA is TGCAGCGTTGGAGGCACCTACACAGATACGCAGTATTTT.

The rearrangement links TRBV13 to TRBJ2-7; tentatively, D is TRBD1 (5 bases). V lost 2 bases, J lost 3 bases, and 14 bases lay in between. Germline V gene sequence: CDR1 PRHDT, CDR2 FYEKMQ (reference sequence). The CDR3 consists of 15 residues. CDR3 sequence (DNA): TGTGCCAGCAGCTTATGGGCAGAACAGGTCTACGAGCAGTACTTC. It is translated as CASSLWAEQVYEQYF.

The chain links TRBV7-6 to TRBJ2-3; 12 bases match TRBD2. V shed 0 bases and J 3 bases; nucleotides not matched to a gene: 7. The CDR3 is 18 amino acids. Germline assignment: CDR1 SGHVS and CDR2 FNYEAQ. The CDR3 nucleotides are TGTGCCAGCAGCTTAGCCCCATCCGGACTAGCGGGAACAGATACGCAGTATTTT. Translating gives CASSLAPSGLAGTDTQYF. The full variable domain, with the rest looked up from reference TRBV7-6 and TRBJ2-3, is GAGVSQSPRYKVTKRGQDVALRCDPISGHVSLYWYRQALGQGPEFLTYFNYEAQQDKSGLPNDRFSAERPEGSISTLTIQRTEQRDSAMYRCASSLAPSGLAGTDTQYFGPGTRLTVL.

This clone was counted only a few times. The rearrangement links TRBV7-8 to TRBJ2-2, with D uncertain. Germline-derived CDR1 and CDR2 are SGHVS and FQNEAQ. The CDR3 has 17 amino acids. Trimming removed 4 bases from V and 4 bases from J, with 19 bases in between. The CDR3 region is CASSSLVEILGTGELFF. The CDR3 DNA reads TGTGCCAGCAGCTCCCTGGTTGAGATCCTTGGCACCGGGGAGCTGTTTTTT. The full variable domain, completed using reference TRBV7-8 and TRBJ2-2, is GAGVSQSPRYKVAKRGQDVALRCDPISGHVSLFWYQQALGQGPEFLTYFQNEAQLDKSGLPSDRFFAERPEGSVSTLKIQRTQQEDSAVYLCASSSLVEILGTGELFFGEGSRLTVL.

The chain combines TRBV5-1 with TRBJ2-5, with D maybe TRBD1 (5 bases). The germline V gene has CDR1 SGHRS and CDR2 YFSETQ. The V end was cut by 4 bases, the J end by 5 bases, with 18 bases between. The CDR3 length is 15 residues. The CDR3 here is CASSPAGGQLETQYF. Written as DNA, the CDR3 is TGCGCCAGCAGCCCCGCTGGTGGACAACTGGAGACCCAGTACTTC.

This clone was counted only a few times. This chain uses TRBV6-1 with TRBJ1-5, with 8 nucleotides matching TRBD1. The V and J ends lost 0 bases and 3 bases, in that order; junction bases with no gene match: 1. The germline V gene has CDR1 MNHNS and CDR2 SASEGT. The CDR3 contains 15 residues. CDR3 in DNA: TGTGCCAGCAGTGAAGCGGGACAGGACAATCAGCCCCAGCATTTT. It is translated as CASSEAGQDNQPQHF.

This chain uses TRBV2 with TRBJ1-4; D not resolved. CDR1 is SNHLY, CDR2 FYNNEI, per germline. This CDR3 contains 10 residues. V was shortened by 6 bases and J by 12 bases, with 8 bases between the two germline ends. The CDR3 loop is CASRDMELFF. CDR3 nucleotide sequence: TGTGCCAGCAGAGACATGGAACTGTTTTTT.

J is TRBJ2-2 and V is TRBV19, with 10 bases fitting TRBD1. The CDR3 loop spans 14 amino acids. V lost 6 bases and J lost 6; bases outside the gene matches: 4. Germline V lookup: CDR1 LNHDA, CDR2 SQIVND (reference sequence). The CDR3 DNA reads TGTGCCAGTAGGGACAGGGGGGATGCCGGGGAGCTGTTTTTT. Protein: CASRDRGDAGELFF. The variable domain in full, completed from reference TRBV19 and TRBJ2-2, reads DGGITQSPKYLFRKEGQNVTLSCEQNLNHDAMYWYRQDPGQGLRLIYYSQIVNDFQKGDIAEGYSVSREKKESFPLTVTSAQKNPTAFYLCASRDRGDAGELFFGEGSRLTVL.

The rearrangement joins TRBV15 to TRBJ2-5; 10 positions agree with TRBD1. V gave up 5 bases and J gave up 5 bases; unmatched junction bases: 2. Germline V gene sequence: CDR1 LNHNV, CDR2 YYDKDF (reference sequence). This CDR3 is 13 amino acids long. CDR3 amino acids: CATSEDRGETQYF. In DNA, the CDR3 is TGTGCCACCAGCGAGGACAGGGGGGAGACCCAGTACTTC. Based on the CDR3 plus reference TRBV15 and TRBJ2-5, the full variable domain is DAMVIQNPRYQVTQFGKPVTLSCSQTLNHNVMYWYQQKSSQAPKLLFHYYDKDFNNEADTPDNFQSRRPNTSFCFLDIRSPGLGDTAMYLCATSEDRGETQYFGPGTRLLVL.

V usage is TRBV19 and J usage is TRBJ2-7; D ambiguous. Germline CDR1 reads LNHDA; CDR2 reads SQIVND (reference sequence). Between the trimmed V and J ends, which lost 3 bases and 0 bases, there was a span of 9 bases. This CDR3 is built from 14 residues. CDR3 loop: CASSIRLSSYEQYF. The CDR3 region has the DNA TGTGCCAGTAGTATTCGCTTGAGCTCCTACGAGCAGTACTTC.

This clone was counted only a few times. The chain recombines TRBV30 with TRBJ2-5, with 10 bases identical to TRBD1. After removal of 8 bases from V and 1 base from J, the junction contained 7 bases not matched to a gene. The CDR3 consists of 14 residues. Germline CDR1 GTSNPN, CDR2 SVGIG (reference sequence). The CDR3 here is CARGQGTFQETQYF. CDR3 sequence (DNA): TGTGCCCGGGGACAGGGGACCTTCCAAGAGACCCAGTACTTC.

The CDR3 here is CASRGLTGTGNTIYF. CDR3 in DNA: TGTGCCAGCAGGGGACTGACAGGGACTGGAAACACCATATATTTT. V usage is TRBV6-1 and J usage is TRBJ1-3; 7 nucleotides agree with TRBD1. The CDR3 has 15 residues. Losses at the gene ends were 6 bases for V and 2 bases for J; bases not matched to a gene: 7. The germline CDR1 and CDR2 sequences are MNHNS and SASEGT.

This chain uses TRBV10-3 with TRBJ2-7; 7 bases are shared with TRBD2. The junction had 9 bases not matched to a gene; V was cut back by 7 bases and J by 3 bases. This CDR3 spans 14 amino acids. The germline CDR1 and CDR2 sequences are ENHRY and SYGVKD. CDR3 nucleotide sequence: TGTGCCATCAAGGGTGCGGGAGAGTTCTACGAGCAGTACTTC. As protein: CAIKGAGEFYEQYF.

The V and J genes are TRBV7-2 and TRBJ1-4; tentative D call: TRBD1 (5 bases). Trimming pared 5 bases from V and 8 bases from J, leaving 15 bases between. The CDR3 length is 14 residues. Germline CDR1 and CDR2: SGHTA and FQGNSA. The CDR3 DNA follows: TGTGCCAGCAGCCAGGGCGAAGCGTACGAAAAACTGTTTTTT. Its protein product is CASSQGEAYEKLFF.

The V call is TRBV5-1, the J call TRBJ2-2; D is unclear. The CDR3 contains 14 residues. V lost 0 bases and J lost 1, with 4 bases in between. CDR1 and CDR2 from the germline V gene are SGHRS and YFSETQ. The CDR3 DNA is TGCGCCAGCAGCTTGGCAGGGAACACCGGGGAGCTGTTTTTT. This gives the protein CASSLAGNTGELFF.

V gene TRBV5-1 combines with J gene TRBJ1-5; maybe TRBD1 (5 bases). V lost 0 bases to trimming and J lost 0 bases, with 7 bases between them. Germline CDR1 is SGHRS and CDR2 is YFSETQ. The CDR3 totals 15 residues. CDR3 DNA sequence: TGCGCCAGCAGCTTGGAGGGGTATAGCAATCAGCCCCAGCATTTT. Encoded protein: CASSLEGYSNQPQHF.

The chain carries TRBV7-6 and TRBJ2-7; 10 bases agree with TRBD2. CDR3 length: 15 amino acids. The trim removed 3 bases at V and 2 bases at J, leaving 4 bases unmatched. Germline CDR1 reads SGHVS; CDR2 reads FNYEAQ. The CDR3 bases are TGTGCCAGCAGCTTTGGGACTAGCGTCACCTACGAGCAGTACTTC. The encoded protein is CASSFGTSVTYEQYF. Full variable domain (rest looked up from reference TRBV7-6 and TRBJ2-7): GAGVSQSPRYKVTKRGQDVALRCDPISGHVSLYWYRQALGQGPEFLTYFNYEAQQDKSGLPNDRFSAERPEGSISTLTIQRTEQRDSAMYRCASSFGTSVTYEQYFGPGTRLTVT.

This clone was observed once. This chain uses TRBV11-2 with TRBJ1-4, with 7 bases aligning to TRBD1. The CDR3 contains 16 residues. Germline CDR1 reads SGHAT; CDR2 reads FQNNGV. The J segment lost 0 bases and the V segment lost 5 bases, leaving 6 bases of the junction unmatched. The CDR3 DNA reads TGTGCCAGCAGCCGGACAGGAGCTGCAACTAATGAAAAACTGTTTTTT. This translates into CASSRTGAATNEKLFF.

The chain carries TRBV5-6 and TRBJ1-2, with 7 bases lining up with TRBD1. Trimming took 3 bases from V and 2 from J; bases not matched to a gene: 7. The CDR3 is made up of 15 amino acids. Germline assignment: CDR1 SGHDT and CDR2 YYEEEE. This chain's CDR3 is CASSSGGQANYGYTF. The DNA for the CDR3 is TGTGCCAGCAGCTCTGGCGGACAGGCCAACTATGGCTACACCTTC.

The rearrangement joins TRBV11-3 to TRBJ2-7, with TRBD1 matching 8 bases. V trimming: 5 bases; J trimming: 4 bases; junction bases outside the gene matches: 13. The CDR3 has 16 residues. Per germline, CDR1 SGHNT and CDR2 YENEEA. The CDR3 coding sequence is TGTGCCAGCAGCCCCCGACAGGGGCGTAGGGGATACGAGCAGTACTTC. Protein: CASSPRQGRRGYEQYF.